This passage covers 16 T cell receptor beta chains from one sample sequenced in a study of blood T cell repertoires in COVID-19 (dated by TCRdb to 2018 to 2021). To prepare the library, the immunoSEQ multiplex PCR assay was applied. TCRdb obtained this table from immuneACCESS and retained in-frame rearrangements with V and J assigned. These tables miss some clones; where compared with another copy, unresolved V genes account for less than half of the shortfall, and the remainder is unexplained. The sample table contains some 250,000 clones; only one count was recorded for approximately 86% of them. Of the sample, roughly 4.9% is held by the ten largest clones. What was sequenced was peripheral blood. These TCRs come from a woman aged 55-70 years with COVID-19, enrolled during active disease.

The table lists this clone with a count of one. The chain is built from TRBV15 and TRBJ2-1; 8 bases line up with TRBD2. Losses at the gene ends were 3 bases for V and 0 bases for J; bases not matched to a gene: 4. The CDR3 runs to 16 residues. Per the germline V gene, CDR1 is LNHNV and CDR2 is YYDKDF (reference sequence). This CDR3 reads CATSSRLANSYNEQFF. The CDR3 coding sequence is TGTGCCACCAGCAGCCGACTAGCGAACTCCTACAATGAGCAGTTCTTC.

The rearrangement links TRBV5-1 to TRBJ2-1; 13 bases match TRBD2. This CDR3 is built from 16 residues. CDR1 SGHRS and CDR2 YFSETQ come from the germline V gene. V lost 1 base, J lost 4 bases, and 2 bases stayed unmatched. CDR3 sequence: CASSLTSGRAYNEQFF. DNA of the CDR3: TGCGCCAGCAGCTTGACTAGCGGGAGGGCTTACAATGAGCAGTTCTTC.

V and J are TRBV28 and TRBJ1-2; possibly TRBD1 for D (5 bases). V gave up 6 bases and J gave up 2 bases, with 13 bases separating them. CDR3 length: 14 amino acids. Germline lookup yields CDR1 MDHEN and CDR2 SYDVKM. CDR3 protein: CASRGHRTNYGYTF. CDR3 bases: TGTGCCAGCAGAGGGCACAGGACCAACTATGGCTACACCTTC.

CDR3 in DNA: TGTGCCAGCAGCTTAGGGCAGTTGAACACTGAAGCTTTCTTT. As protein: CASSLGQLNTEAFF. The chain joins TRBV7-6 to TRBJ1-1; D remains unclear. Germline assignment: CDR1 SGHVS and CDR2 FNYEAQ. The CDR3 runs to 14 residues. The V gene lost 1 base and the J gene lost 0 bases, with 6 bases spanning the gap.

V and J are TRBV10-3 and TRBJ1-1; D unresolved. The CDR3 length is 15 residues. Deletions cut 6 bases from V and 1 base from J, with 15 bases between. The V gene's germline CDR1 is ENHRY and CDR2 SYGVKD. The DNA for the CDR3 is TGTGCCATCAGCGGTAGTCTTTTGTCGAACACTGAAGCTTTCTTT. The encoded protein is CAISGSLLSNTEAFF.

The sample holds a few counts of this clone. The V gene is TRBV7-9, the J gene TRBJ2-1; TRBD2 agrees at 7 bases. CDR3 size: 17 residues. The V segment lost 0 bases and the J segment 10 bases; nucleotides outside the gene matches: 15. Per the germline V gene, CDR1 is SEHNR and CDR2 is FQNEAQ (reference sequence). CDR3 DNA: TGTGCCAGCAGCTTAGCGGGGCGACTGGGAGGGAGAGGCGAGCAGTTCTTC. Translation: CASSLAGRLGGRGEQFF.

This chain uses TRBV5-4 with TRBJ1-2; TRBD1 matches at 9 bases. Germline trimming cut 1 base from V and 4 bases from J; bases unmatched to any gene: 5. Germline CDR1 reads SGHNT; CDR2 reads YYREEE (reference sequence). The CDR3 is 15 residues long. DNA of the CDR3: TGTGCCAGCAGCTTGAGTCGGGACAGGGTCTATGGCTACACCTTC. Residues: CASSLSRDRVYGYTF.

The CDR3 coding sequence is TGTGCCAGCAGAAAAAATCAGGGGCGCACCGGGGAGCTGTTTTTT. Residues: CASRKNQGRTGELFF. The V gene is TRBV28, the J gene TRBJ2-2, with D perhaps TRBD1 (6 bases). V shed 6 bases and J shed 4 bases, with 15 bases lying between them. The CDR3 runs to 15 residues. Germline V gives CDR1 MDHEN, CDR2 SYDVKM.

This chain's CDR3 is CASSYGTGTPRGYTF. CDR3 coding DNA: TGTGCCAGCAGTTACGGGACCGGGACACCGAGGGGCTACACCTTC. This chain connects TRBV6-6 to TRBJ1-2, with D possibly TRBD1 on 6 matching bases. Per the germline V gene, CDR1 is MNHNY and CDR2 is SVGAGI (reference sequence). The length of the CDR3 is 15 residues. The germline V and J ends were trimmed by 2 bases and 8 bases, with 18 bases remaining between them.

The CDR3 region has the DNA TGTGCCAGCAGCTTAAAACCCACGGAGGGGCGAGATACGCAGTATTTT. Its protein product is CASSLKPTEGRDTQYF. The chain recombines TRBV7-3 with TRBJ2-3; possibly TRBD2 for D (6 bases). The V end lost 1 base, the J end lost 5 bases, and 16 bases lay between the germline ends. This CDR3 region has 16 residues. Germline lookup yields CDR1 SGHTA and CDR2 FQGTGA. Full variable domain (missing parts from reference TRBV7-3 and TRBJ2-3): GAGVSQTPSNKVTEKGKYVELRCDPISGHTALYWYRQSLGQGPEFLIYFQGTGAADDSGLPNDRFFAVRPEGSVSTLKIQRTERGDSAVYLCASSLKPTEGRDTQYFGPGTRLTVL.

The J gene is TRBJ2-6, the V gene TRBV28; D not resolved. Germline V gene sequence: CDR1 MDHEN, CDR2 SYDVKM. This CDR3 spans 15 amino acids. Trimming cost V 5 bases and J 1 base, with 9 bases left between them. The CDR3 sequence is CASSHPGSGANVLTF. Written as DNA, the CDR3 is TGTGCCAGCAGTCACCCCGGGTCTGGGGCCAACGTCCTGACTTTC.

This clone was seen a handful of times. The chain uses TRBV9 and TRBJ2-1; 8 bases line up with TRBD1. Germline V lookup: CDR1 SGDLS, CDR2 YYNGEE. V shed 4 bases and J 8 bases; nucleotides not matched to a gene: 11. The CDR3 is made up of 15 amino acids. The CDR3 DNA follows: TGTGCCAGCAGCCCACGACAGGGGCGATCTTATGAGCAGTTCTTC. This encodes CASSPRQGRSYEQFF.

The rearrangement links TRBV19 to TRBJ1-6, with a weak D call TRBD1 (5 bases). The CDR3 consists of 14 residues. Germline V gives CDR1 LNHDA, CDR2 SQIVND (reference sequence). V was clipped by 3 bases and J by 7 bases, with 10 bases between them. The CDR3 nucleotides are TGTGCCAGTAGTATGGTCGGGGGGAATTCACCCCTCCACTTT. Protein: CASSMVGGNSPLHF.

This clone has just one count. This chain links TRBV7-6 with TRBJ2-6; TRBD1 agrees at 9 bases. The germline V gene encodes CDR1 SGHVS and CDR2 FNYEAQ. V trimming: 10 bases; J trimming: 1 base; junction bases outside the gene matches: 11. CDR3 length: 17 amino acids. The CDR3, as DNA: TGTGCCATCTTGGAAAAGGACAGGGGATCTGGGGCCAACGTCCTGACTTTC. This codes for CAILEKDRGSGANVLTF.

The chain joins TRBV9 to TRBJ1-5, with D unresolved. The V gene lost 4 bases and the J gene lost 2 bases, with 10 bases spanning the gap. The CDR3 loop spans 14 amino acids. Per germline, CDR1 SGDLS and CDR2 YYNGEE. The CDR3 sequence is CASSPLAGNQPQHF. CDR3 DNA: TGTGCCAGCAGCCCCCTGGCGGGCAATCAGCCCCAGCATTTT.

The chain joins TRBV28 to TRBJ2-2; D is perhaps TRBD1 (5 bases). V gave up 6 bases and J gave up 3 bases, with 8 bases separating them. The CDR3 contains 13 residues. Germline values: CDR1 MDHEN, CDR2 SYDVKM. CDR3 residues: CASRPRDTGELFF. The DNA for the CDR3 is TGTGCCAGCAGGCCCAGGGACACCGGGGAGCTGTTTTTT.